This passage covers 12 T cell receptor beta chains from one sample sequenced in a study of cytomegalovirus exposure and HLA in healthy donors. The PCR made use of 60 Vbeta and 13 Jbeta primers. Profiling relied on immunoSEQ multiplex PCR, and the TCRdb table lists in-frame clones only, not all of them. This sample contains 41,000 or so clones. Material: PBMCs. Source of these receptors: a man aged 25 to 40 in good health and CMV-seronegative.

The gene calls are TRBV14 and TRBJ1-6; the D gene is possibly TRBD1 (6 bases). Trimming shortened V by 0 bases and J by 9 bases, and 21 bases separated the two germline ends. Germline V lookup: CDR1 SGHDN, CDR2 FVKESK. This CDR3 is 18 amino acids long. CDR3 sequence: CASSQDLQGGNIPSPLHF. The CDR3 DNA is TGTGCCAGCAGCCAAGACCTACAGGGCGGAAACATCCCTTCACCCCTCCACTTT.

CDR3 loop: CASSQDRNYGYTF. The DNA for the CDR3 is TGCGCCAGCAGCCAAGACAGGAACTATGGCTACACCTTC. V and J are TRBV4-3 and TRBJ1-2, with D unresolved. Germline V lookup: CDR1 LGHNA, CDR2 YSLEER. The CDR3 totals 13 residues. Trimming pared 0 bases from V and 2 bases from J, leaving 4 bases between.

J is TRBJ1-1 and V is TRBV19, with D perhaps TRBD1 (5 bases). Germline values: CDR1 LNHDA, CDR2 SQIVND (reference sequence). The CDR3 is 12 amino acids. V was cut by 5 bases and J by 3 bases, with 7 bases left in between. Written as DNA, the CDR3 is TGTGCCAGTAGTCAGGGATACACTGAAGCTTTCTTT. Translation: CASSQGYTEAFF.

The chain recombines TRBV11-2 with TRBJ2-7; 7 bases match TRBD2. The junction had 9 bases not matched to a gene; V was cut back by 5 bases and J by 5 bases. CDR3 length: 14 residues. Germline lookup yields CDR1 SGHAT and CDR2 FQNNGV. DNA of the CDR3: TGTGCCAGCAGCCTCAACCGGGAGGCCAACGAGCAGTACTTC. Amino acids: CASSLNREANEQYF.

V is TRBV5-1 and J is TRBJ1-5; 8 bases agree with TRBD1. The CDR3 is 15 residues long. J gave up 2 bases and V 2 bases, and 3 bases lay outside the gene matches. CDR1 is SGHRS, CDR2 YFSETQ, per germline. For the CDR3, the DNA is TGCGCCAGCAGCTTACAGGGGGAGGGCAATCAGCCCCAGCATTTT. Its protein product is CASSLQGEGNQPQHF.

The chain carries TRBV5-1 and TRBJ2-7; D gene ambiguous. Trimming removed 0 bases at V and 8 bases at J, with 9 bases between. This CDR3 has 12 amino acids. Germline CDR1 and CDR2: SGHRS and YFSETQ. In DNA form, the CDR3 reads TGCGCCAGCAGCTTGGACACCTTTCAGCAGTACTTC. Protein sequence: CASSLDTFQQYF.

The chain employs TRBV5-1 and TRBJ2-1; 13 bases are shared with TRBD2. This CDR3 contains 15 residues. Germline V gene sequence: CDR1 SGHRS, CDR2 YFSETQ. V shed 5 bases and J 8 bases; nucleotides not matched to a gene: 7. The CDR3 loop is CASRVRTSGSHEQFF. The DNA for the CDR3 is TGCGCCAGCAGGGTACGGACTAGCGGGAGCCATGAGCAGTTCTTC.

This chain uses TRBV5-1 with TRBJ2-7; tentatively, D is TRBD1 (8 bases). V was trimmed by 4 bases and J by 0 bases, leaving 17 bases between them. Germline V lookup: CDR1 SGHRS, CDR2 YFSETQ. This CDR3 contains 16 residues. The CDR3 loop reads CASSLRTGTTSYEQYF. In DNA form, the CDR3 reads TGCGCCAGCAGCCTCCGGACAGGGACTACCTCCTACGAGCAGTACTTC.

The chain joins TRBV5-4 to TRBJ2-7; 16 positions match TRBD2. Germline CDR1 is SGHNT and CDR2 is YYREEE (reference sequence). This CDR3 comprises 18 residues. The V gene end was trimmed by 0 bases and the J gene end by 7 bases; junction bases not matched to a gene: 10. The CDR3 loop is CASSLGGLAGGAFGEQYF. The CDR3 coding sequence is TGTGCCAGCAGCTTGGGGGGACTAGCGGGAGGGGCATTTGGAGAGCAGTACTTC.

This sequence joins TRBV4-3 and TRBJ2-7; no reliable D call. V was cut by 3 bases and J by 4 bases, with 13 bases left in between. The germline gives CDR1 LGHNA, CDR2 YSLEER. This CDR3 spans 14 amino acids. The DNA for the CDR3 is TGCGCCAGCAGCCACGAATGGGCCCCATACGAGCAGTACTTC. It translates to CASSHEWAPYEQYF.

This chain links TRBV7-6 with TRBJ1-6, with 9 bases identical to TRBD1. V dropped 1 base and J dropped 7; count of bases not matched to a gene: 2. Germline lookup yields CDR1 SGHVS and CDR2 FNYEAQ. There are 15 residues in the CDR3. The DNA for the CDR3 is TGTGCCAGCAGCTTAGAGGGGACAGGGAATTCACCCCTCCACTTT. This encodes CASSLEGTGNSPLHF.

Here the CDR3 DNA reads TGTGCCGGACCGGACAGGGCGGTTGGGGAGACCCAGTACTTC. Its protein product is CAGPDRAVGETQYF. The V call is TRBV6-4, the J call TRBJ2-5; TRBD1 agrees at 8 bases. Germline lookup yields CDR1 MRHNA and CDR2 SNTAGT. CDR3 length equals 14 residues. V was clipped by 11 bases and J by 5 bases; unmatched bases: 13.